The 26 T cell receptor beta chains presented below share a single source sample, sequenced in a study of control samples from healthy donors and cancer patients. Generated by immunoSEQ multiplex PCR, the TCRdb table keeps only in-frame clones and is missing some. The sample carries 180,000 or so clones, roughly nine tenths recorded once. Material for sequencing was blood. The receptor source for this set is a woman younger than 45 in good health.

The rearrangement links TRBV7-3 to TRBJ2-5; D is unclear. The CDR3 covers 13 residues. V gave up 2 bases and J gave up 3 bases, with 7 bases separating them. The germline CDR1 and CDR2 sequences are SGHTA and FQGTGA. The CDR3 reads CASSLGQKETQYF. The CDR3 nucleotides read TGTGCCAGCAGCTTAGGGCAGAAAGAGACCCAGTACTTC.

The chain is built from TRBV27 and TRBJ2-3; D is uncertain. V lost 2 bases and J 5 bases, leaving 11 bases between the germline ends. This CDR3 is 14 amino acids long. Germline loops: CDR1 MNHEY, CDR2 SMNVEV (reference sequence). CDR3 nucleotide sequence: TGTGCCAGCAGTTTAAAAGCGCTTTTAGATACGCAGTATTTT. This gives the protein CASSLKALLDTQYF.

The chain carries TRBV11-2 and TRBJ1-2; 9 bases are shared with TRBD1. CDR1 is SGHAT, CDR2 FQNNGV, per germline. V trimming: 0 bases; J trimming: 5 bases; junction bases outside the gene matches: 7. The CDR3 is made up of 16 amino acids. CDR3 amino acids: CASSLDGGTGLYGYTF. CDR3 nucleotides: TGTGCCAGCAGCTTAGATGGAGGGACAGGGCTTTATGGCTACACCTTC.

The rearrangement joins TRBV19 to TRBJ2-5; D may be TRBD1 (6 bases). The CDR3 extends over 15 amino acids. Trimming cost V 1 base and J 5 bases, with 14 bases left between them. Per germline, CDR1 LNHDA and CDR2 SQIVND (reference sequence). CDR3 protein: CASSIGEGVGETQYF. For the CDR3, the DNA is TGTGCCAGTAGTATAGGAGAGGGGGTAGGGGAGACCCAGTACTTC.

Comment on this clone: The sample contains more than one DNA sequence encoding this CDR3. This chain joins TRBV9 and TRBJ2-1, with 8 bases lining up with TRBD2. Germline CDR1 reads SGDLS; CDR2 reads YYNGEE. The CDR3 is made up of 15 amino acids. Trimming took 0 bases from V and 2 from J; bases not matched to a gene: 1. The CDR3 is CASSVAGGPYNEQFF. In DNA form, the CDR3 reads TGTGCCAGCAGCGTAGCGGGGGGGCCCTACAATGAGCAGTTCTTC.

The chain couples TRBV6-6 to TRBJ2-1; the D gene is possibly TRBD2 (5 bases). CDR1 MNHNY and CDR2 SVGAGI come from the germline V gene (reference sequence). Trimming pared 2 bases from V and 0 bases from J, leaving 5 bases between. The CDR3 totals 14 residues. The CDR3 spells CASSYGSSYNEQFF. CDR3 nucleotides: TGTGCCAGCAGTTACGGGAGCTCCTACAATGAGCAGTTCTTC.

The chain is built from TRBV9 and TRBJ2-1, with 16 nucleotides matching TRBD2. The CDR3 covers 17 residues. Germline CDR1 reads SGDLS; CDR2 reads YYNGEE. With 0 bases clipped from V and 9 bases from J, the junction kept 6 bases outside the gene matches. The CDR3 here is CASSVAEGLAGGGEQFF. As DNA, the CDR3 is TGTGCCAGCAGCGTAGCTGAGGGACTAGCGGGAGGGGGTGAGCAGTTCTTC.

The V gene is TRBV29-1, the J gene TRBJ2-5; 14 nucleotides align to TRBD2. The CDR3 consists of 17 residues. The germline gives CDR1 SQVTM, CDR2 ANQGSEA. With 5 bases clipped from V and 5 bases from J, the junction kept 13 bases outside the gene matches. In DNA form, the CDR3 reads TGCAGCGTTCCAACCTCGACTAGCGGGAGGGCCAGGGAGACCCAGTACTTC. This gives the protein CSVPTSTSGRARETQYF.

This clone was seen a single time. This chain joins TRBV12-3 or TRBV12-4 and TRBJ2-1, with D possibly matching TRBD1 (5 bases). This CDR3 is 12 amino acids long. The V end lost 2 bases, the J end lost 9 bases, and 8 bases lay between the germline ends. CDR3 amino acids: CASSLHRGEQFF. CDR3 coding DNA: TGTGCCAGCAGTTTACATAGGGGTGAGCAGTTCTTC.

The chain links TRBV5-6 to TRBJ2-3; D may correspond to TRBD1 or TRBD2 (6 bases each). Looked up from germline, CDR1 is SGHDT and CDR2 is YYEEEE. The CDR3 runs 17 residues. The V end lost 2 bases, the J end lost 5 bases, and 21 bases lay between the germline ends. This chain's CDR3 is CASSFLVGTGRRDTQYF. The CDR3 DNA reads as TGTGCCAGCAGCTTTTTAGTGGGAACAGGGAGGAGAGATACGCAGTATTTT.

The chain carries TRBV6-4 and TRBJ2-1; 7 bases align to TRBD1. Germline CDR1 is MRHNA and CDR2 is SNTAGT. This CDR3 region has 15 residues. V shed 0 bases and J 4 bases; nucleotides not matched to a gene: 3. The CDR3 protein is CASSDSGTDYNEQFF. CDR3 in DNA: TGTGCCAGCAGTGACTCCGGGACAGATTACAATGAGCAGTTCTTC.

This clone was observed a single time. The J gene is TRBJ2-5, the V gene TRBV29-1, with D possibly matching TRBD2 (6 bases). CDR1 and CDR2 (germline): SQVTM, ANQGSEA. The CDR3 length is 16 residues. The V and J ends lost 4 bases and 1 base respectively, with 19 bases between them. CDR3 bases: TGCAGCGTTGGGGGGGTGGCTAGGGGTATCCAAGAGACCCAGTACTTC. It yields the protein CSVGGVARGIQETQYF.

This chain uses TRBV29-1 with TRBJ1-1; D may be TRBD1 (5 bases). This CDR3 has 14 residues. Trimming left V 6 bases short and J 4 bases short, with 18 bases between. The germline CDR1 and CDR2 sequences are SQVTM and ANQGSEA. CDR3 protein: CSVPRTRAGTEAFF. The CDR3 nucleotides are TGCAGCGTCCCTCGTACCAGGGCTGGCACTGAAGCTTTCTTT.

V gene TRBV5-1 combines with J gene TRBJ2-1; D is perhaps TRBD1 or TRBD2 (6 bases each). The germline V gene has CDR1 SGHRS and CDR2 YFSETQ. CDR3 length: 16 residues. Trimming took 4 bases from V and 2 from J, leaving 16 bases between them. The CDR3 coding sequence is TGCGCCAGCAGCGCGAGACTAGGGGGGACCTACAATGAGCAGTTCTTC. Residues: CASSARLGGTYNEQFF. Complete variable domain (other parts from reference TRBV5-1 and TRBJ2-1): KAGVTQTPRYLIKTRGQQVTLSCSPISGHRSVSWYQQTPGQGLQFLFEYFSETQRNKGNFPGRFSGRQFSNSRSEMNVSTLELGDSALYLCASSARLGGTYNEQFFGPGTRLTVL.

The chain has TRBV4-2 and TRBJ2-2, with 11 bases lining up with TRBD1. V shed 6 bases, J shed 5 bases, and the junction held 5 bases outside the gene matches. Germline CDR1 reads LGHNA; CDR2 reads YNFKEQ. CDR3 size: 15 residues. The chain's CDR3 is CASRTGTGGTGELFF. CDR3 DNA sequence: TGTGCCAGCAGAACCGGGACAGGGGGGACCGGGGAGCTGTTTTTT.

The chain carries TRBV18 and TRBJ1-1, with unresolved D. With 2 bases removed from V and 4 bases from J, the gap between germline ends came to 11 bases. Germline V gene data show CDR1 as KGHSH and CDR2 as LQKENI. CDR3 length equals 14 residues. This chain's CDR3 is CASSPSGSVTEAFF. The DNA for the CDR3 is TGTGCCAGCTCACCATCAGGCTCGGTCACTGAAGCTTTCTTT.

The chain carries TRBV5-5 and TRBJ1-6; 9 bases agree with TRBD1. This CDR3 is 14 amino acids long. V shed 8 bases, J shed 8 bases, and the junction held 8 bases outside the gene matches. Germline V gives CDR1 SGHKS, CDR2 YYEKEE (reference sequence). The CDR3: CASGDREGYSPLHF. CDR3 bases: TGTGCCAGTGGGGACAGGGAGGGTTATTCACCCCTCCACTTT.

The chain couples TRBV9 to TRBJ2-7; 7 bases match TRBD1. The CDR3 length is 15 residues. V lost 0 bases, J lost 4 bases, and 7 bases stayed unmatched. Germline loops: CDR1 SGDLS, CDR2 YYNGEE. CDR3 in amino acids: CASSVGTGTEYEQYF. The DNA for the CDR3 is TGTGCCAGCAGCGTAGGAACCGGGACAGAGTACGAGCAGTACTTC.

In regard to this clone: Other DNA sequences in the sample encode the same CDR3. The chain has TRBV7-3 and TRBJ2-2; a possible D gene is TRBD2 (5 bases). V lost 3 bases, J lost 3 bases, and 5 bases lay in between. From germline, CDR1 is SGHTA and CDR2 FQGTGA. The CDR3 spans 13 residues. The CDR3 loop reads CASSLDYTGELFF. The CDR3 DNA reads as TGTGCCAGCAGCTTGGACTACACCGGGGAGCTGTTTTTT.

The chain combines TRBV4-3 with TRBJ1-3; D uncertain. The V end lost 6 bases, the J end lost 0 bases, and 6 bases lay between the germline ends. This CDR3 has 13 residues. CDR1 LGHNA and CDR2 YSLEER come from the germline V gene. CDR3 region: CASRAGSGNTIYF. The CDR3 nucleotides are TGCGCCAGCAGGGCAGGCTCTGGAAACACCATATATTTT.

V and J are TRBV4-1 and TRBJ2-2; possibly TRBD2 for D (6 bases). Trimming removed 0 bases at V and 7 bases at J, with 9 bases between. The CDR3 loop spans 14 amino acids. Germline values: CDR1 MGHRA, CDR2 YSYEKL. The CDR3 here is CASSQDHGGGELFF. CDR3 DNA sequence: TGCGCCAGCAGCCAAGATCACGGGGGCGGGGAGCTGTTTTTT.

This chain joins TRBV4-1 and TRBJ2-2, with TRBD1 matching over 7 bases. The CDR3 totals 15 residues. Germline V gene data show CDR1 as MGHRA and CDR2 as YSYEKL. V dropped 0 bases and J dropped 3; count of bases not matched to a gene: 1. CDR3: CASSQDDRDTGELFF. CDR3 DNA: TGCGCCAGCAGCCAAGATGACAGGGACACCGGGGAGCTGTTTTTT.

The J gene is TRBJ2-3, the V gene TRBV28; D may match TRBD1 or TRBD2 (6 bases each). The CDR3 runs 14 residues. Germline V lookup: CDR1 MDHEN, CDR2 SYDVKM. Trimming took off 7 bases at V and 1 base at J, with 12 bases between the two ends. CDR3 bases: TGTGCCAGCAAGAGGGGGGAGCGCACAGATACGCAGTATTTT. It is translated as CASKRGERTDTQYF.

The CDR3 sequence is CASGPPGTEETQYF. For the CDR3, the DNA is TGTGCTAGTGGGCCCCCCGGGACAGAAGAGACCCAGTACTTC. The rearrangement uses TRBV12-5 and TRBJ2-5; 7 bases align to TRBD1. The V and J ends lost 6 bases and 3 bases, in that order; junction bases with no gene match: 7. Germline V gene sequence: CDR1 LGHNT, CDR2 FRNRAP. The CDR3 loop spans 14 amino acids.

The chain combines TRBV19 with TRBJ2-3; 9 nucleotides line up with TRBD1. Trimming at V came to 1 base and at J to 3 bases, leaving 2 bases not matched to a gene. The CDR3 runs to 15 residues. Germline loops: CDR1 LNHDA, CDR2 SQIVND (reference sequence). CDR3 amino acids: CASSIGDRVTDTQYF. CDR3 nucleotide sequence: TGTGCCAGTAGTATAGGGGACAGGGTTACAGATACGCAGTATTTT.

The genes are TRBV11-3 and TRBJ2-1; D unresolved. The germline V and J ends were trimmed by 6 bases and 4 bases, with 10 bases remaining between them. Per the germline V gene, CDR1 is SGHNT and CDR2 is YENEEA. The CDR3 covers 13 residues. CDR3 in amino acids: CASSPGPYNEQFF. The CDR3 coding sequence is TGTGCCAGCAGTCCCGGGCCGTACAATGAGCAGTTCTTC.